This T cell receptor beta chain is drawn from a study of CD8 T cells in ankylosing spondylitis. Using its own MiXCR run on the 5' RACE reads, TCRdb lists one record per CDR3 protein. The data show around 150,000 distinct CDR3 sequences, about a third seen once. CDR1 and CDR2 from the germline V gene are SGHAT and FQNNGV. V dropped 4 bases and J dropped 4 bases, with 10 bases sitting between them. The CDR3 is 13 amino acids. This sequence originates from a male donor with ankylosing spondylitis. Input material: synovial fluid, either unsorted or a sorted T cell fraction (not recorded which). The V gene is TRBV11-2, the J gene TRBJ1-1, with D possibly matching TRBD1 (5 bases). This chain's CDR3 is CASSYQGGTEAFF. The CDR3 nucleotides read TGTGCCAGCAGCTACCAGGGCGGCACTGAAGCTTTCTTT.